The TCR beta chain under discussion was sequenced for a study of beta chain features in type 1 diabetes. The sample holds a few counts of this clone. Its antigen is still unknown. Every bit of the isolated RNA underwent reverse transcription, so sequencing read expressed TCRB transcripts. Naive, central memory and regulatory T cell samples came to a mean of roughly 3.6 million reads. Clones were read by immunoSEQ multiplex PCR, and TCRdb kept only the in-frame ones, dropping some. This table has about 640,000 clones, under 15% appearing once. General observations from the study: All four CD4+ subsets from Type 1 diabetes patients carried moderately but significantly shorter TCRB CDR3s.

This CDR3 has 17 amino acids. The V segment lost 2 bases and the J segment 0 bases; nucleotides outside the gene matches: 7. Germline CDR1 is MNHNS and CDR2 is SASEGT. The TCR sequence derives from a man aged 30 to 39 with type 1 diabetes. Sequenced: naive CD4+ T cells from blood. This sequence joins TRBV6-1 and TRBJ2-4; TRBD2 aligns across 7 bases. The CDR3 region is CASSEIGGGAAKNIQYF. CDR3 bases: TGTGCCAGCAGTGAAATCGGCGGGGGTGCAGCCAAAAACATTCAGTACTTC.